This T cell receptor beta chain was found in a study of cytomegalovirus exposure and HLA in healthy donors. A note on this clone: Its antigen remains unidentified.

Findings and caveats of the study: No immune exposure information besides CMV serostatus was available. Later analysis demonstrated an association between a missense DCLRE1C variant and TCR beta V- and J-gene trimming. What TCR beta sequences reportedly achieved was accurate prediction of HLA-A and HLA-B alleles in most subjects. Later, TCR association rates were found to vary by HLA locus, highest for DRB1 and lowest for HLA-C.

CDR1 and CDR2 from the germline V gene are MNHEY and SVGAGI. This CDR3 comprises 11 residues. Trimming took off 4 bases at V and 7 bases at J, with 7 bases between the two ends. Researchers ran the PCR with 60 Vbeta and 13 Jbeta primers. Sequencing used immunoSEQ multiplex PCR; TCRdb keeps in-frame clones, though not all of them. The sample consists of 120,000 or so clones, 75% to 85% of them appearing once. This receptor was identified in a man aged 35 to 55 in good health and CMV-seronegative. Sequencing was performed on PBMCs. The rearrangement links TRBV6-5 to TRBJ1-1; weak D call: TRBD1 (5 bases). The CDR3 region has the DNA TGTGCCAGCAGTTGGGGCGGTGAAGCTTTCTTT. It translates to CASSWGGEAFF.